This T cell receptor (beta chain) emerged from a study of OX40 agonist ivuxolimab in advanced cancers. Study-wide background: Three dose-escalation patients had partial responses: one with hepatocellular carcinoma and two with cutaneous melanoma.

The V and J ends lost 5 bases and 1 base respectively, with 9 bases between them. The CDR3 length is 13 residues. CDR1 and CDR2 from the germline V gene are LGHNT and FRNRAP. TCRdb's table, derived via immunoSEQ multiplex PCR, lists solely in-frame clones and lacks some. Found here are about 17,000 clones, 72% of them singletons; the top ten hold approximately 24%. Sequences were derived from CD4+ or CD8+ T cells sorted from blood, sampled in a trial of the OX40 agonist ivuxolimab. V and J are TRBV12-5 and TRBJ2-7; D is perhaps TRBD2 (5 bases). The clonotype originates from an adult with an advanced solid tumor such as melanoma, head and neck, liver or kidney cancer. CDR3: CASGSGESYEQYF. The CDR3 DNA follows: TGTGCTAGTGGTAGCGGAGAGTCCTACGAGCAGTACTTC. The full variable domain, its missing parts supplied by reference TRBV12-5 and TRBJ2-7, is DARVTQTPRHKVTEMGQEVTMRCQPILGHNTVFWYRQTMMQGLELLAYFRNRAPLDDSGMPKDRFSAEMPDATLATLKIQPSEPRDSAVYFCASGSGESYEQYFGPGTRLTVT.